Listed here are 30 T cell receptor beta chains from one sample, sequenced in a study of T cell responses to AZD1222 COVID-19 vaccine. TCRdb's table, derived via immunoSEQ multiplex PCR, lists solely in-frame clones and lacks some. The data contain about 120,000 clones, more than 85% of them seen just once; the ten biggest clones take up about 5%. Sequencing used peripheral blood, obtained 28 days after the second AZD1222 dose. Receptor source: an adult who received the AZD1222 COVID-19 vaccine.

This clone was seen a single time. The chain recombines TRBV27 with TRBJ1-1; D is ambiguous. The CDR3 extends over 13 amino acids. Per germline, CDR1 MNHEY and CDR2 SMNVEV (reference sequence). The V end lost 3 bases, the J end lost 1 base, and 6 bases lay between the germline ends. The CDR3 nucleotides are TGTGCCAGCAGTTTTTTAGCGAACACTGAAGCTTTCTTT. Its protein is CASSFLANTEAFF.

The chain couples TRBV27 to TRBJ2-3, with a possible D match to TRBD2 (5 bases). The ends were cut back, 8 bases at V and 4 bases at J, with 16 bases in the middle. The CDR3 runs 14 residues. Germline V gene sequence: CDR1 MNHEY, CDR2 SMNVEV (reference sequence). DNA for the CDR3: TGTGCCAGCGGTTGGGAGAGTGTAGCAGATACGCAGTATTTT. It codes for CASGWESVADTQYF.

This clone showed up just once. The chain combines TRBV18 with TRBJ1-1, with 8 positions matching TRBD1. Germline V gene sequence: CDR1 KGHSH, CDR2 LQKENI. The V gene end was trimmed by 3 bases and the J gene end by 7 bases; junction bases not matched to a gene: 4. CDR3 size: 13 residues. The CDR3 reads CASSPAGGGEAFF. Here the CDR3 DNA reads TGTGCCAGCTCACCGGCAGGGGGCGGTGAAGCTTTCTTT. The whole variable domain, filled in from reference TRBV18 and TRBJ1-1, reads NAGVMQNPRHLVRRRGQEARLRCSPMKGHSHVYWYRQLPEEGLKFMVYLQKENIIDESGMPKERFSAEFPKEGPSILRIQQVVRGDSAAYFCASSPAGGGEAFFGQGTRLTVV.

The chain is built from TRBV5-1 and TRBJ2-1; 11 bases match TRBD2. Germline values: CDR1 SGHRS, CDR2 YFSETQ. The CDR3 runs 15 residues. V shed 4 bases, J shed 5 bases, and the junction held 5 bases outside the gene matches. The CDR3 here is CASSPGLAGNNEQFF. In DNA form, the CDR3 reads TGCGCCAGCAGCCCTGGACTAGCGGGCAACAATGAGCAGTTCTTC.

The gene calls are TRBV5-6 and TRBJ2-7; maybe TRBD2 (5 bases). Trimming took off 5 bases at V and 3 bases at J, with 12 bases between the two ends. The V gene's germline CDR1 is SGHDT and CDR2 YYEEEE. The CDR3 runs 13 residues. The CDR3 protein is CASSPGGVYEQYF. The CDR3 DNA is TGTGCCAGCAGTCCAGGAGGAGTCTACGAGCAGTACTTC.

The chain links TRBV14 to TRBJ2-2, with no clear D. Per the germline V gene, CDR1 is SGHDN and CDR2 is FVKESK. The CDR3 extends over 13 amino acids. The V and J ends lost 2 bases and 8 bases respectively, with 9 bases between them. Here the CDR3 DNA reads TGTGCCAGCAGCCAACAGGTCCAAGGGGAGCTGTTTTTT. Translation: CASSQQVQGELFF.

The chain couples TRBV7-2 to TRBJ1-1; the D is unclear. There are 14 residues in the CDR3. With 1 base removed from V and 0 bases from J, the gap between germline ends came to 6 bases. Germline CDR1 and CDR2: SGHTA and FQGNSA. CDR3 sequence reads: CASSLGRMNTEAFF. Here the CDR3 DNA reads TGTGCCAGCAGCTTAGGACGTATGAACACTGAAGCTTTCTTT. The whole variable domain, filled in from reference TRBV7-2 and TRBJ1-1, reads GAGVSQSPSNKVTEKGKDVELRCDPISGHTALYWYRQSLGQGLEFLIYFQGNSAPDKSGLPSDRFSAERTGGSVSTLTIQRTQQEDSAVYLCASSLGRMNTEAFFGQGTRLTVV.

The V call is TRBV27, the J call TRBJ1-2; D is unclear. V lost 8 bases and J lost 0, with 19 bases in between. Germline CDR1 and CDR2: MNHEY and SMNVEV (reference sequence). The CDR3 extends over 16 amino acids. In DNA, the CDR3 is TGTGCCAGCTCCCCCGGGAAGGGTGGGCCTAACTATGGCTACACCTTC. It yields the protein CASSPGKGGPNYGYTF.

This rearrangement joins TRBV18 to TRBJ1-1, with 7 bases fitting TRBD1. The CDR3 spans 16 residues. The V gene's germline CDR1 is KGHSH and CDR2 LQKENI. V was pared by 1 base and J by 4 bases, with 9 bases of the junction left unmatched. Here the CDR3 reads CASSPRQGTEGTEAFF. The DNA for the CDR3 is TGTGCCAGCTCACCACGACAGGGAACCGAAGGCACTGAAGCTTTCTTT.

The CDR3 bases are TGTGCCAGTAGTATTACAGGGGGCTTCACTGAAGCTTTCTTT. Translating gives CASSITGGFTEAFF. V is TRBV19 and J is TRBJ1-1; 9 bases fit TRBD1. Germline V gene sequence: CDR1 LNHDA, CDR2 SQIVND (reference sequence). This CDR3 region has 14 residues. The ends lost 3 bases at V and 4 bases at J; junction bases unmatched: 3.

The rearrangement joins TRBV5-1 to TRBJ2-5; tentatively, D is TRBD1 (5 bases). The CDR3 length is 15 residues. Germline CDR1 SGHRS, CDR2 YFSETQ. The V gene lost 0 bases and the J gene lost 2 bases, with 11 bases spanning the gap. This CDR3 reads CASSLGDRRQETQYF. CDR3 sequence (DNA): TGCGCCAGCAGCTTGGGAGACAGACGACAAGAGACCCAGTACTTC.

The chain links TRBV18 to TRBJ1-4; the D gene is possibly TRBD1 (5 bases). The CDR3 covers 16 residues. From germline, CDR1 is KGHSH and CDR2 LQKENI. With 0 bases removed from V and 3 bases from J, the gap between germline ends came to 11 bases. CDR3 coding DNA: TGTGCCAGCTCACCACCCTCGACAGCAGCTAATGAAAAACTGTTTTTT. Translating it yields CASSPPSTAANEKLFF.

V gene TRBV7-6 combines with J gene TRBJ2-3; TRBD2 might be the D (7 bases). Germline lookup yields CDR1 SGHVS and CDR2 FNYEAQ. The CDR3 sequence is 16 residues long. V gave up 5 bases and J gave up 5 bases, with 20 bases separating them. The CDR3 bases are TGTGCCAGCAGCCCGGGGGCAGCGGGGAGTAGAGATACGCAGTATTTT. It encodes CASSPGAAGSRDTQYF.

The CDR3 sequence: CAISESATENTEAFF. The CDR3 region has the DNA TGTGCCATCAGTGAGTCGGCCACCGAGAACACTGAAGCTTTCTTT. This sequence joins TRBV10-3 and TRBJ1-1; no clear D. Trimming removed 0 bases at V and 1 base at J, with 9 bases between. Germline V CDR1 and CDR2: ENHRY, SYGVKD. CDR3 size: 15 residues.

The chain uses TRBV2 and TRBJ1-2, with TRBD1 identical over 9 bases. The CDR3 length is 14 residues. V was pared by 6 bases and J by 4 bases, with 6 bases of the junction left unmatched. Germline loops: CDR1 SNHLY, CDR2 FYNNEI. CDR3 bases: TGTGCCAGCAGGGGACAGGGTGTTGGCTATGGCTACACCTTC. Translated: CASRGQGVGYGYTF.

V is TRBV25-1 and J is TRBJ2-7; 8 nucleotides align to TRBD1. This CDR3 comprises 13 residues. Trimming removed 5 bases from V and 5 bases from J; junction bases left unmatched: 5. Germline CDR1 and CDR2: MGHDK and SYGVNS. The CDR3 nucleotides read TGTGCCAGCAGTCGAGACAGGGGCCACGAGCAGTACTTC. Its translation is CASSRDRGHEQYF.

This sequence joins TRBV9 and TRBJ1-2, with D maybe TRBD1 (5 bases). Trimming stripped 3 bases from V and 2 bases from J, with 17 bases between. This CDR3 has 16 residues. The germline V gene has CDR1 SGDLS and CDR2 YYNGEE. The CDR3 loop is CASSAPPGDRNYGYTF. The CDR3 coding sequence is TGTGCCAGCAGCGCGCCCCCAGGAGACAGAAACTATGGCTACACCTTC.

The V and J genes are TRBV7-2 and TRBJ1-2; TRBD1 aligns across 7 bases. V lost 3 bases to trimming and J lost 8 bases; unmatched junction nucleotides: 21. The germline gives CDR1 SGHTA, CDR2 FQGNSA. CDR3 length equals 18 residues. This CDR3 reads CASSFDTGTAGLVNGYTF. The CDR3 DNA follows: TGTGCCAGCAGCTTCGACACCGGGACAGCGGGTTTGGTAAACGGCTACACCTTC.

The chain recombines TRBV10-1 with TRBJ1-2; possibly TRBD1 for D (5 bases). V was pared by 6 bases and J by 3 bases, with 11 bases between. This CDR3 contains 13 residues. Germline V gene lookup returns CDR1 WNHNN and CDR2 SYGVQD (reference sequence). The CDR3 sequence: CASSRDGDYGYTF. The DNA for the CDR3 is TGCGCCAGCAGCCGGGACGGAGACTATGGCTACACCTTC.

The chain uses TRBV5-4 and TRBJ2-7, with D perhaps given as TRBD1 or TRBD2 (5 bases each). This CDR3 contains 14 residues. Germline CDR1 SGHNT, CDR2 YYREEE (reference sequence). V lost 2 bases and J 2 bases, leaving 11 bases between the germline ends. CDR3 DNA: TGTGCCAGCAGCTTAGGGACGAGCCCCTACGAGCAGTACTTC. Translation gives CASSLGTSPYEQYF.

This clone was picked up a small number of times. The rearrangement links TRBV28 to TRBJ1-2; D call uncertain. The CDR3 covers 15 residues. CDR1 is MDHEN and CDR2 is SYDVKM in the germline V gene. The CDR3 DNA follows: TGTGCATCAATCGAGGGAGCCCAGGTCGGCAGTGGCTACACCTTC. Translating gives CASIEGAQVGSGYTF.

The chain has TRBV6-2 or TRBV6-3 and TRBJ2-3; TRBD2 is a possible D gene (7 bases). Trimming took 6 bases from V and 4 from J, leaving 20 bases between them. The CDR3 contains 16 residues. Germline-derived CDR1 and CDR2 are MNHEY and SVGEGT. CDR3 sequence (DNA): TGTGCCAGCAGCCGCTGGGGGGGCGCAACCGCAGATACGCAGTATTTT. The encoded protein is CASSRWGGATADTQYF.

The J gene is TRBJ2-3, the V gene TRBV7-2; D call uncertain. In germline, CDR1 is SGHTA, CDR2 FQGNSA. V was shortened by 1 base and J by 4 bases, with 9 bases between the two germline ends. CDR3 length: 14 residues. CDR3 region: CASSLGGPPDTQYF. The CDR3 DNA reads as TGTGCCAGCAGCTTAGGCGGTCCTCCAGATACGCAGTATTTT.

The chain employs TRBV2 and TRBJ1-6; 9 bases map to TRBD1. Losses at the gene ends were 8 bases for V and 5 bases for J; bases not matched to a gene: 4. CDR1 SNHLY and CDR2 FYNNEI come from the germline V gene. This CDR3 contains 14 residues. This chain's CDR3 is CASGRDRDNSPLHF. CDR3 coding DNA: TGTGCCAGCGGGCGGGACAGGGATAATTCACCCCTCCACTTT.

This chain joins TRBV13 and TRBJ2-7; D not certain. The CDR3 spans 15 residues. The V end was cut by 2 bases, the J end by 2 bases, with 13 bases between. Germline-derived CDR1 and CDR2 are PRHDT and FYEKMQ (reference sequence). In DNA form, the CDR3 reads TGTGCCAGCAGCTTATCCGGTCAGGTAACCTACGAGCAGTACTTC. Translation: CASSLSGQVTYEQYF.

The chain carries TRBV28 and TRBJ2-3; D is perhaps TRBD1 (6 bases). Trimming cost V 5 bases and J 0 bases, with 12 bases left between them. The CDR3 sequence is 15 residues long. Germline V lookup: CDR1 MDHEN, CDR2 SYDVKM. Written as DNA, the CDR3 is TGTGCCAGCAGTGTCGGGGACACAAGCACAGATACGCAGTATTTT. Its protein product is CASSVGDTSTDTQYF.

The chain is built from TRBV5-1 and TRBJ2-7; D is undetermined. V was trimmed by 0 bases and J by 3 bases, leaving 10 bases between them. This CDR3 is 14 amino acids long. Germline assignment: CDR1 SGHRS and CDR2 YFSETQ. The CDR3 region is CASSLVGLDYEQYF. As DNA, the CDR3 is TGCGCCAGCAGCTTGGTAGGCCTAGACTACGAGCAGTACTTC. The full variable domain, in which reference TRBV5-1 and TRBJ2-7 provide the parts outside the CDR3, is KAGVTQTPRYLIKTRGQQVTLSCSPISGHRSVSWYQQTPGQGLQFLFEYFSETQRNKGNFPGRFSGRQFSNSRSEMNVSTLELGDSALYLCASSLVGLDYEQYFGPGTRLTVT.

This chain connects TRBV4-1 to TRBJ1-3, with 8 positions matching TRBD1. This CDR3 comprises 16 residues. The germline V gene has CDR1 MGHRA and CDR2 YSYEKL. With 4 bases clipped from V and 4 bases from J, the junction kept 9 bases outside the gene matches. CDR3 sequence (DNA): TGCGCCAGCAGCCCGGGACAGGACTTAGTAGGAAACACCATATATTTT. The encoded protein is CASSPGQDLVGNTIYF.

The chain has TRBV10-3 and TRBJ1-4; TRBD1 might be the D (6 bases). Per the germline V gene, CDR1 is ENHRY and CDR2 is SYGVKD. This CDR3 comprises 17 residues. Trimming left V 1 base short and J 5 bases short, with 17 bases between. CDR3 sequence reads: CAISEFGTTQGNEKLFF. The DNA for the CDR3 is TGTGCCATCAGTGAGTTTGGGACAACTCAGGGGAATGAAAAACTGTTTTTT.

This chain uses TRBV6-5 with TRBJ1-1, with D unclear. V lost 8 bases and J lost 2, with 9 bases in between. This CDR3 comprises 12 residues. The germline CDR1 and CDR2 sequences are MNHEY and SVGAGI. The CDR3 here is CASVDGNTEAFF. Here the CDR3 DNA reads TGTGCCAGCGTGGACGGTAACACTGAAGCTTTCTTT.